Sequencing of this T cell receptor (beta chain) was carried out in a study of lymphopenia after photon versus proton radiotherapy. The study, taken as a whole, reports: Authors raise, but do not show, better survival with proton therapy.

V was cut by 2 bases and J by 7 bases, with 14 bases left in between. Germline V lookup: CDR1 GTSNPN, CDR2 SVGIG (reference sequence). The CDR3 sequence is 14 residues long. In regard to this clone: No antigen is known for it.

The repertoire was sequenced with immunoSEQ multiplex PCR; TCRdb's copy has only in-frame clones and lacks some. Among around 23,000 clones listed, roughly 86% were seen once. The V and J genes are TRBV30 and TRBJ2-2, with D perhaps given as TRBD1 or TRBD2 (6 bases each). This sequence originates from a man between 50 and 59 years old with gastric cancer. Material: peripheral blood, obtained from a patient treated with photon-based radiotherapy. In DNA, the CDR3 is TGTGCCTGGAGTTTAGGGGGGCCCGACGGGGAGCTGTTTTTT. This encodes CAWSLGGPDGELFF.